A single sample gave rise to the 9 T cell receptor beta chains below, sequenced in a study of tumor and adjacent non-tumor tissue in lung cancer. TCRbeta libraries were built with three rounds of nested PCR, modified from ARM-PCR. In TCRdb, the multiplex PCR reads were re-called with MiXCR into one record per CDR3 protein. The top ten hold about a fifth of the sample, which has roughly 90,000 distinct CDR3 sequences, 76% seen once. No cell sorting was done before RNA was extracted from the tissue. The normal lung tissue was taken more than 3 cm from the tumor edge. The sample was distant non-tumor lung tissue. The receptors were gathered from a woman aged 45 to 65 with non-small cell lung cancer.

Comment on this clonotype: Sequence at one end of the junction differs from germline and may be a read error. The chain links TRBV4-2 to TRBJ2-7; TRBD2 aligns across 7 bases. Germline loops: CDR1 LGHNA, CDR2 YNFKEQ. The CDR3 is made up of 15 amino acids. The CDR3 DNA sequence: TGTGCCAGCTGCCAAGAGTCCGGTGGGAGGGCCGTGCAGTACTTC. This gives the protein CASCQESGGRAVQYF.

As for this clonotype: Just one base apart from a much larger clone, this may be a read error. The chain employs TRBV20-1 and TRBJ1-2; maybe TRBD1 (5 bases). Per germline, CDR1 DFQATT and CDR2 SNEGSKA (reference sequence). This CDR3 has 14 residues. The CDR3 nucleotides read TGCAGTGCTAGAGAAACAAGGGTGGGGGTTGGCTACATCTTC. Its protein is CSARETRVGVGYIF.

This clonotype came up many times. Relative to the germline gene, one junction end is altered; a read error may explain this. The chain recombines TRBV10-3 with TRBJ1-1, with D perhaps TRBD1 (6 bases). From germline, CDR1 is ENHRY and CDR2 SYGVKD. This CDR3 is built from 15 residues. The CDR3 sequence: CAISGGRDGDTEALF. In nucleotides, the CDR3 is TGTGCCATCAGTGGGGGAAGGGATGGGGACACTGAAGCTCTCTTT.

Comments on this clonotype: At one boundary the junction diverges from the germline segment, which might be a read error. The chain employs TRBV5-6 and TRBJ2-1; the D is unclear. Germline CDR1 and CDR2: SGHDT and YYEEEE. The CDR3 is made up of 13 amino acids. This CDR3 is CASSSTGHNKQFF. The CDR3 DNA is TGTGCCAGCAGCTCGACTGGGCACAATAAGCAGTTCTTC. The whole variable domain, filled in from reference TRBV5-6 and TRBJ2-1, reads DAGVTQSPTHLIKTRGQQVTLRCSPKSGHDTVSWYQQALGQGPQFIFQYYEEEERQRGNFPDRFSGHQFPNYSSELNVNALLLGDSALYLCASSSTGHNKQFFGPGTRLTVL.

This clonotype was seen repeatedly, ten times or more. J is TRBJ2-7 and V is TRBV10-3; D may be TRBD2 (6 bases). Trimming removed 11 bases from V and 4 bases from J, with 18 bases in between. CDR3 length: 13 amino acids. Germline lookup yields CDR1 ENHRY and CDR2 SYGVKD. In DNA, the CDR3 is TGTGCCTCTGGGGGGACGGACGGGTACGAGCAGTACTTC. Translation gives CASGGTDGYEQYF.

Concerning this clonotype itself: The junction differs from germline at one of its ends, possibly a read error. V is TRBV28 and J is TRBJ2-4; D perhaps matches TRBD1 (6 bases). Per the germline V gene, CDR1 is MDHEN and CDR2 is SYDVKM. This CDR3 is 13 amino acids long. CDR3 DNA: TGTGCCAGCAATTTCCGGACAGTGGACATACAGTACTTC. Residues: CASNFRTVDIQYF.

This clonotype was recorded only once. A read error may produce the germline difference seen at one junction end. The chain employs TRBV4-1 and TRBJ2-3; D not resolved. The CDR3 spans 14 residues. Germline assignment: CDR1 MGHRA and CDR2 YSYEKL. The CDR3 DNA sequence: TGCGCCAGCAGCTACGGGCCAAGCAGAAATACGCAGTATTTC. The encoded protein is CASSYGPSRNTQYF.

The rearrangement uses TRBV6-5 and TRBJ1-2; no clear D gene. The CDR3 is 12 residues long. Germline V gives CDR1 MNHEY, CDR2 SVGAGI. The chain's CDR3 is CVIQRGLDGYTF. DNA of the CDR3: TGTGTCATTCAGAGAGGTTTGGACGGCTACACCTTC.

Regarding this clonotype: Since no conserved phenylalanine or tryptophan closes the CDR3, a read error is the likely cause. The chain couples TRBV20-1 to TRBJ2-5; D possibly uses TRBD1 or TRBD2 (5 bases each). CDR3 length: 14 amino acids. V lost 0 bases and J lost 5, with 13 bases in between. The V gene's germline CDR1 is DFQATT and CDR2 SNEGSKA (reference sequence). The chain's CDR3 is CSARDLGVGETQYS. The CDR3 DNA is TGCAGTGCTAGAGATTTGGGGGTCGGTGAGACCCAGTACTCC.